Listed below are T cell receptor beta chains from one sample, sequenced in a study of cytomegalovirus exposure and HLA in healthy donors. Measured with immunoSEQ multiplex PCR; TCRdb has only the in-frame clones, and not every one. The sample holds 110,000 or so clones, 60% to 80% seen once. Sequenced material: PBMCs. These receptors came from a man aged 18 to 35 in good health and CMV-seropositive. CDR3s include the opening cysteine and the closing phenylalanine or tryptophan. The D gene is left open where the match is weak. Expanded clones get a size class; other rows say once, few or many, or leave the size out.

v_gene: TRBV4-2
j_gene: TRBJ2-5
d_gene: TRBD1
abundance: -
len: 16
CDR3aa: CASSRRPGQGAETQYF
CDR3nt: TGTGCCAGCAGCCGAAGACCGGGACAGGGGGCAGAGACCCAGTACTTC

v_gene: TRBV11-1
j_gene: TRBJ1-1
d_gene: -
abundance: -
len: 12
CDR3aa: CASSWARGEAFF
CDR3nt: TGTGCCAGCAGCTGGGCACGGGGTGAAGCTTTCTTT

v_gene: TRBV7-9
j_gene: TRBJ1-4
d_gene: -
abundance: few
len: 16
CDR3aa: CASTTGSLATNEKLFF
CDR3nt: TGTGCCAGTACGACCGGGTCCCTCGCAACTAATGAAAAACTGTTTTTT

v_gene: TRBV6-5
j_gene: TRBJ2-5
d_gene: -
abundance: -
len: 14
CDR3aa: CASSYRGTLGTQYF
CDR3nt: TGTGCCAGCAGTTACAGGGGTACTCTTGGGACCCAGTACTTC

v_gene: TRBV4-1
j_gene: TRBJ1-5
d_gene: TRBD1
abundance: -
len: 18
CDR3aa: CASSQVATGFYSNQPQHF
CDR3nt: TGCGCCAGCAGCCAAGTTGCGACAGGGTTTTATAGCAATCAGCCCCAGCATTTT

v_gene: TRBV5-6
j_gene: TRBJ2-1
d_gene: -
abundance: -
len: 17
CDR3aa: CASSSGRDRLQYNEQFF
CDR3nt: TGTGCCAGCAGCTCGGGGCGGGACCGACTTCAATACAATGAGCAGTTCTTC

v_gene: TRBV19
j_gene: TRBJ1-1
d_gene: TRBD1
abundance: -
len: 14
CDR3aa: CASTPGGMDTEAFF
CDR3nt: TGTGCCAGTACCCCAGGGGGTATGGACACTGAAGCTTTCTTT

v_gene: TRBV7-2
j_gene: TRBJ2-7
d_gene: TRBD2
abundance: -
len: 16
CDR3aa: CASSSVVSGGVYEQYF
CDR3nt: TGTGCCAGCAGCTCTGTTGTTAGCGGGGGGGTATACGAGCAGTACTTC

v_gene: TRBV6-5
j_gene: TRBJ2-5
d_gene: TRBD1
abundance: -
len: 14
CDR3aa: CASSRGTVQETQYF
CDR3nt: TGTGCCAGCAGTCGAGGGACAGTCCAAGAGACCCAGTACTTC

v_gene: TRBV6-1
j_gene: TRBJ2-1
d_gene: TRBD1
abundance: -
len: 15
CDR3aa: CASGLGTGVVHEQFF
CDR3nt: TGTGCCAGCGGATTGGGGACAGGGGTGGTGCATGAGCAGTTCTTC

v_gene: TRBV15
j_gene: TRBJ1-4
d_gene: -
abundance: -
len: 14
CDR3aa: CATSREGASEKLFF
CDR3nt: TGTGCCACCAGCCGTGAAGGGGCCAGCGAAAAACTGTTTTTT

v_gene: TRBV5-1
j_gene: TRBJ2-7
d_gene: -
abundance: -
len: 14
CDR3aa: CASRGLPDFYEQYF
CDR3nt: TGCGCCAGCAGGGGACTGCCGGATTTCTACGAGCAGTACTTC

v_gene: TRBV7-9
j_gene: TRBJ2-7
d_gene: -
abundance: -
len: 13
CDR3aa: CASSLASYYEQYF
CDR3nt: TGTGCCAGCAGCCTAGCGTCCTACTACGAGCAGTACTTC

v_gene: TRBV4-2
j_gene: TRBJ2-5
d_gene: TRBD2
abundance: -
len: 19
CDR3aa: CASSQVIKGLAGVGETQYF
CDR3nt: TGTGCCAGCAGCCAAGTCATCAAGGGACTAGCGGGGGTCGGAGAGACCCAGTACTTC

v_gene: TRBV29-1
j_gene: TRBJ1-3
d_gene: -
abundance: once
len: 13
CDR3aa: CSVLGGSGNTIYF
CDR3nt: TGCAGCGTTCTAGGGGGCTCTGGAAACACCATATATTTT

v_gene: TRBV7-3
j_gene: TRBJ2-1
d_gene: -
abundance: -
len: 17
CDR3aa: CASSPGLGIAVQNEQFF
CDR3nt: TGTGCCAGCAGCCCCGGGCTGGGGATAGCGGTTCAAAATGAGCAGTTCTTC

v_gene: TRBV2
j_gene: TRBJ2-1
d_gene: TRBD2
abundance: -
len: 15
CDR3aa: CASSPRGGVTNEQFF
CDR3nt: TGTGCCAGCAGCCCCCGGGGGGGCGTCACCAATGAGCAGTTCTTC

v_gene: TRBV2
j_gene: TRBJ2-3
d_gene: -
abundance: -
len: 13
CDR3aa: CASKAEGTDTQYF
CDR3nt: TGTGCCAGCAAGGCGGAGGGCACAGATACGCAGTATTTT

v_gene: TRBV6-6
j_gene: TRBJ2-1
d_gene: -
abundance: -
len: 13
CDR3aa: CASSTVIGNEQFF
CDR3nt: TGTGCCAGCAGTACCGTTATCGGCAATGAGCAGTTCTTC

v_gene: TRBV18
j_gene: TRBJ1-1
d_gene: -
abundance: -
len: 13
CDR3aa: CASSPGANTEAFF
CDR3nt: TGTGCCAGCTCACCAGGGGCGAACACTGAAGCTTTCTTT

v_gene: TRBV29-1
j_gene: TRBJ2-7
d_gene: -
abundance: -
len: 13
CDR3aa: CSVGQTVPYEQYF
CDR3nt: TGCAGCGTGGGCCAGACGGTGCCCTACGAGCAGTACTTC

v_gene: TRBV5-1
j_gene: TRBJ1-3
d_gene: TRBD1
abundance: -
len: 16
CDR3aa: CASSSLTGFSGNTIYF
CDR3nt: TGCGCCAGCAGCTCATTGACAGGGTTTTCAGGAAACACCATATATTTT

v_gene: TRBV28
j_gene: TRBJ1-5
d_gene: TRBD1
abundance: once
len: 16
CDR3aa: CASGSYRGVFNQPQHF
CDR3nt: TGTGCCAGCGGCAGCTACAGGGGGGTTTTCAATCAGCCCCAGCATTTT

v_gene: TRBV4-1
j_gene: TRBJ1-5
d_gene: -
abundance: -
len: 17
CDR3aa: CASSQDPLSSLVQPQHF
CDR3nt: TGCGCCAGCAGCCAAGATCCCCTTTCTTCGCTAGTTCAGCCCCAGCATTTT

v_gene: TRBV10-1
j_gene: TRBJ2-1
d_gene: -
abundance: -
len: 13
CDR3aa: CASSATGFSEQFF
CDR3nt: TGCGCCAGCAGTGCAACAGGGTTTAGTGAGCAGTTCTTC

v_gene: TRBV6-5
j_gene: TRBJ2-1
d_gene: TRBD2
abundance: -
len: 15
CDR3aa: CASSQTSGGPNEQFF
CDR3nt: TGTGCCAGCAGTCAGACTAGCGGGGGCCCTAATGAGCAGTTCTTC

v_gene: TRBV13
j_gene: TRBJ2-5
d_gene: TRBD2
abundance: -
len: 18
CDR3aa: CASSLSFKRGGLGETQYF
CDR3nt: TGTGCCAGCAGCTTAAGTTTCAAGCGGGGGGGCCTTGGAGAGACCCAGTACTTC

v_gene: TRBV7-9
j_gene: TRBJ2-2
d_gene: TRBD1
abundance: -
len: 14
CDR3aa: CASRNRGWTGELFF
CDR3nt: TGTGCCAGCAGGAACAGGGGTTGGACCGGGGAGCTGTTTTTT

v_gene: TRBV2
j_gene: TRBJ2-1
d_gene: TRBD1
abundance: -
len: 13
CDR3aa: CASSEDRGFEQFF
CDR3nt: TGTGCCAGCAGTGAGGACAGGGGCTTTGAGCAGTTCTTC